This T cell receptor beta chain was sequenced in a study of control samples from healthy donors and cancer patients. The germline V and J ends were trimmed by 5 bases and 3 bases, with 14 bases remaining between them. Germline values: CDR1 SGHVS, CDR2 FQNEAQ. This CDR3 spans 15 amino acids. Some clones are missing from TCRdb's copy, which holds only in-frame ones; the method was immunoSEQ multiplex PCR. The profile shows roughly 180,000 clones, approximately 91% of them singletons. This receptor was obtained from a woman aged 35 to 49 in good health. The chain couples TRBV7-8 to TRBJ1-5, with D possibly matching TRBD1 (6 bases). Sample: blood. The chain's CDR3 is CASSTPGAPNQPQHF. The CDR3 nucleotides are TGTGCCAGCAGCACACCGGGGGCCCCCAATCAGCCCCAGCATTTT.